Below are 25 T cell receptor beta chains sequenced from a single sample in a study of CD8+CD57+ T cells in acquired aplastic anemia. Genomic DNA, serving as template, underwent TCR beta VDJ and CDR3 profiling. Each CDR3 protein is one row after TCRdb ran MiXCR on the reads. The sample lists more than 45,000 distinct CDR3 sequences, about 56% occurring once. Previously, flow cytometry had revealed CD8+CD57+ cell expansion in the patients chosen for sequencing. The sample consisted of sorted CD4+, CD8+, or CD8+CD57+ T cells (not recorded which) from PBMCs. The receptors originated from a human donor with aplastic anemia.

The CDR3 here is CASSMTGGDYNEQFF. The CDR3 DNA sequence: TGTGCCAGTAGTATGACGGGGGGCGACTACAATGAGCAGTTCTTC. J is TRBJ2-1 and V is TRBV19, with D perhaps TRBD2 (7 bases). The germline V and J ends were trimmed by 3 bases and 3 bases, with 12 bases remaining between them. Per germline, CDR1 LNHDA and CDR2 SQIVND (reference sequence). This CDR3 is 15 amino acids long.

This clonotype was observed a handful of times. This could be a read error, since a much larger clone is one nucleotide away. This chain's CDR3 is CAWSLPGSSAEKLFF. In nucleotides, the CDR3 is TGTGCCTGGAGTCTTCCGGGGTCATCTGCGGAAAAACTGTTTTTT. V is TRBV30 and J is TRBJ1-4; D gene unclear. Germline-derived CDR1 and CDR2 are GTSNPN and SVGIG (reference sequence). Deletions cut 2 bases from V and 8 bases from J, with 18 bases between. The CDR3 contains 15 residues.

This clonotype came up a few times. The chain employs TRBV2 and TRBJ1-2, with 7 positions matching TRBD1. There are 10 residues in the CDR3. Unmatched junction bases numbered 4, after V lost 7 bases and J lost 11 bases. The germline V gene has CDR1 SNHLY and CDR2 FYNNEI. CDR3 residues: CASTGQEYTF. In DNA form, the CDR3 reads TGTGCCAGCACTGGACAGGAATACACCTTC. The full variable domain, with the rest looked up from reference TRBV2 and TRBJ1-2, is EPEVTQTPSHQVTQMGQEVILRCVPISNHLYFYWYRQILGQKVEFLVSFYNNEISEKSEIFDDQFSVERPDGSNFTLKIRSTKLEDSAMYFCASTGQEYTFGSGTRLTVV.

This clonotype was detected once. V gene TRBV28 combines with J gene TRBJ2-3, with 7 bases aligning to TRBD1. The CDR3 consists of 15 residues. Trimming cost V 4 bases and J 2 bases; bases outside gene matches: 6. Germline V gene lookup returns CDR1 MDHEN and CDR2 SYDVKM. The CDR3, as DNA: TGTGCCAGCAGTTCGCAGACAGGGACCACAGATACGCAGTATTTT. This codes for CASSSQTGTTDTQYF.

This clonotype was seen many times. This chain links TRBV5-1 with TRBJ2-1; D unresolved. Germline CDR1 SGHRS, CDR2 YFSETQ. The germline V and J ends were trimmed by 3 bases and 7 bases, with 14 bases remaining between them. The CDR3 extends over 14 amino acids. This CDR3 reads CASSSIGLDNEQFF. The CDR3 DNA follows: TGCGCCAGCAGCTCTATCGGTCTGGATAATGAGCAGTTCTTC.

This chain connects TRBV20-1 to TRBJ1-1, with 8 nucleotides matching TRBD1. This CDR3 is built from 12 residues. The V gene's germline CDR1 is DFQATT and CDR2 SNEGSKA (reference sequence). V shed 5 bases and J 5 bases; nucleotides not matched to a gene: 4. This CDR3 is CSAGQGGTEAFF. Here the CDR3 DNA reads TGCAGTGCTGGACAGGGCGGGACTGAAGCTTTCTTT.

J is TRBJ1-1 and V is TRBV10-3, with TRBD1 matching over 9 bases. J lost 0 bases, V lost 9 bases, and 5 bases had no gene match. Germline loops: CDR1 ENHRY, CDR2 SYGVKD. CDR3 length: 14 amino acids. The CDR3 is CAIQGASMNTEAFF. CDR3 nucleotides: TGTGCCATACAGGGGGCATCCATGAACACTGAAGCTTTCTTT.

V is TRBV7-3 and J is TRBJ2-1; 9 bases map to TRBD1. V was pared by 2 bases and J by 5 bases, with 1 base of the junction left unmatched. Germline V CDR1 and CDR2: SGHTA, FQGTGA. The CDR3 is made up of 14 amino acids. The CDR3 DNA sequence: TGTGCCAGCAGCTTAGGACAGGGGAACAATGAGCAGTTCTTC. This translates into CASSLGQGNNEQFF.

This clonotype is categorized as medium-sized. The chain couples TRBV10-3 to TRBJ2-7, with D possibly being TRBD2 (6 bases). The CDR3 has 16 residues. The V end was cut by 4 bases, the J end by 0 bases, with 16 bases between. From germline, CDR1 is ENHRY and CDR2 SYGVKD. The CDR3 sequence: CAISVGGLGSSYEQYF. CDR3 bases: TGTGCCATCAGTGTAGGAGGGCTTGGGAGCTCCTACGAGCAGTACTTC.

This sequence joins TRBV19 and TRBJ1-1; no firm D call. V gave up 3 bases and J gave up 0 bases, with 8 bases separating them. This CDR3 comprises 14 residues. Germline V lookup: CDR1 LNHDA, CDR2 SQIVND (reference sequence). The CDR3 here is CASSIGLVNTEAFF. The CDR3, as DNA: TGTGCCAGTAGTATTGGGCTTGTGAACACTGAAGCTTTCTTT.

This clonotype showed up just once. V and J are TRBV10-3 and TRBJ1-1; TRBD1 might be the D (5 bases). The CDR3 is 13 amino acids. V lost 4 bases, J lost 2 bases, and 8 bases lay in between. The germline V gene has CDR1 ENHRY and CDR2 SYGVKD. CDR3 sequence reads: CAISGQRNTEAFF. The CDR3 DNA sequence: TGTGCCATCAGTGGACAGAGAAACACTGAAGCTTTCTTT.

The chain has TRBV5-4 and TRBJ2-3; D is perhaps TRBD1 (5 bases). Germline CDR1 reads SGHNT; CDR2 reads YYREEE (reference sequence). The CDR3 loop spans 15 amino acids. The germline V and J ends were trimmed by 1 base and 6 bases, with 15 bases remaining between them. For the CDR3, the DNA is TGTGCCAGCAGCTTGAGGGCAGGGATTTCGGATACGCAGTATTTT. This codes for CASSLRAGISDTQYF.

This clonotype occurred once. The V and J genes are TRBV2 and TRBJ1-2, with TRBD1 matching over 9 bases. From germline, CDR1 is SNHLY and CDR2 FYNNEI. The CDR3 is 12 amino acids. V lost 4 bases and J lost 8; bases outside the gene matches: 2. The CDR3 sequence is CASSGQGEGYTF. CDR3 DNA: TGTGCCAGCAGTGGACAGGGGGAGGGCTACACCTTC.

The chain joins TRBV20-1 to TRBJ2-1; 10 bases map to TRBD2. Germline V gene lookup returns CDR1 DFQATT and CDR2 SNEGSKA (reference sequence). V shed 0 bases and J 7 bases; nucleotides not matched to a gene: 12. There are 17 residues in the CDR3. The CDR3 is CSARDSSASGGRNEQFF. The CDR3 region has the DNA TGCAGTGCTAGAGATTCATCTGCTAGCGGGGGAAGGAATGAGCAGTTCTTC.

The CDR3 here is CASSLPLTGGPGTGELFF. Here the CDR3 DNA reads TGTGCCAGCAGCTTACCTCTAACGGGGGGGCCTGGGACCGGGGAGCTGTTTTTT. The chain has TRBV11-2 and TRBJ2-2; TRBD2 agrees at 8 bases. CDR3 size: 18 residues. J was trimmed by 5 bases and V by 2 bases; bases with no gene match: 13. CDR1 is SGHAT and CDR2 is FQNNGV in the germline V gene.

V and J are TRBV10-1 and TRBJ2-1; no firm D call. The CDR3 consists of 13 residues. Germline CDR1 and CDR2: WNHNN and SYGVQD (reference sequence). V was shortened by 5 bases and J by 5 bases, with 10 bases between the two germline ends. This chain's CDR3 is CASSLIINNEQFF. The CDR3 coding sequence is TGCGCCAGCAGTCTTATTATCAACAATGAGCAGTTCTTC.

This chain uses TRBV20-1 with TRBJ2-7; unclear D gene. The ends were cut back, 5 bases at V and 2 bases at J, with 16 bases in the middle. CDR1 and CDR2 (germline): DFQATT, SNEGSKA (reference sequence). This CDR3 comprises 14 residues. CDR3 loop: CSAPTSGRTYEQYF. In DNA, the CDR3 is TGCAGTGCTCCAACATCCGGGCGGACCTACGAGCAGTACTTC.

The rearrangement links TRBV7-8 to TRBJ2-7; 9 bases are shared with TRBD1. This CDR3 spans 17 amino acids. Per germline, CDR1 SGHVS and CDR2 FQNEAQ. The ends lost 5 bases at V and 6 bases at J; junction bases unmatched: 17. CDR3 loop: CASSRHHQDRGPLEQYV. CDR3 DNA sequence: TGTGCCAGCAGCCGTCACCACCAGGACAGGGGCCCCCTCGAGCAGTACGTC.

This clonotype was detected once. The chain uses TRBV20-1 and TRBJ1-3; tentative D call: TRBD1 (6 bases). This CDR3 contains 12 residues. V shed 4 bases and J shed 3 bases, with 7 bases lying between them. Germline values: CDR1 DFQATT, CDR2 SNEGSKA (reference sequence). CDR3 DNA: TGCAGTGCTAAAGGGGGTGGAAACACCATATATTTT. Translation gives CSAKGGGNTIYF.

The V and J genes are TRBV29-1 and TRBJ1-1; D unclear. Trimming pared 4 bases from V and 7 bases from J, leaving 13 bases between. Germline assignment: CDR1 SQVTM and CDR2 ANQGSEA. The CDR3 spans 12 residues. CDR3 sequence: CSVGTLSLEAFF. CDR3 DNA sequence: TGCAGCGTTGGGACCCTCAGCCTTGAAGCTTTCTTT.

The chain joins TRBV2 to TRBJ2-7; the match to TRBD1 covers 7 bases. Germline CDR1 SNHLY, CDR2 FYNNEI. This CDR3 contains 15 residues. As DNA, the CDR3 is TGTGCCAACAGTGTGACAGGGCACGAACTCAACGAGCAGTACGTC. The encoded protein is CANSVTGHELNEQYV.

This clonotype was detected only a few times. This may be a read error, as it is one base from a much larger clone. The rearrangement uses TRBV6-5 and TRBJ2-3, with a weak D call TRBD1 (5 bases). With 4 bases removed from V and 2 bases from J, the gap between germline ends came to 13 bases. The CDR3 has 15 residues. The germline V gene encodes CDR1 MNHEY and CDR2 SVGAGI. The DNA of the CDR3 is TGTGCCAGCAGTTCAAGGGGTGGGTACACAGATACGCAGTATTTT. The encoded protein is CASSSRGGYTDTQYF.

This clonotype came up many times. The V gene is TRBV13, the J gene TRBJ2-5; D is possibly TRBD1 or TRBD2 (6 bases each). Germline assignment: CDR1 PRHDT and CDR2 FYEKMQ (reference sequence). The CDR3 length is 14 residues. Trimming stripped 5 bases from V and 1 base from J, with 11 bases between. The CDR3 spells CASSRGGFQETQYF. The CDR3 nucleotides are TGTGCCAGCAGCCGAGGGGGGTTCCAAGAGACCCAGTACTTC.

V gene TRBV9 combines with J gene TRBJ1-1; the D is unclear. Per germline, CDR1 SGDLS and CDR2 YYNGEE. The CDR3 consists of 14 residues. Between the trimmed V and J ends, which lost 0 bases and 8 bases, there was a span of 14 bases. The CDR3 sequence: CASSVEVGPAEAFF. The CDR3 DNA follows: TGTGCCAGCAGCGTAGAGGTGGGCCCAGCCGAAGCTTTCTTT. The full variable domain, its missing parts supplied by reference TRBV9 and TRBJ1-1, is DSGVTQTPKHLITATGQRVTLRCSPRSGDLSVYWYQQSLDQGLQFLIQYYNGEERAKGNILERFSAQQFPDLHSELNLSSLELGDSALYFCASSVEVGPAEAFFGQGTRLTVV.

This clonotype was observed a single time. The chain carries TRBV11-2 and TRBJ1-2; 9 bases agree with TRBD1. Germline V gives CDR1 SGHAT, CDR2 FQNNGV. V lost 5 bases to trimming and J lost 0 bases; unmatched junction nucleotides: 10. This CDR3 has 17 residues. CDR3 sequence: CASSIDRGLVTNYGYTF. CDR3 coding DNA: TGTGCCAGCAGCATTGACAGGGGGTTGGTGACTAACTATGGCTACACCTTC.